This T cell receptor beta chain was identified during a study of PD-L1 blockade in urothelial cancer (dated by TCRdb to the late 2010s). About the study as a whole: Every patient began therapy in about 2014 and was given atezolizumab 1,200 mg intravenously every 3 weeks. About 85% of the 29 patients were males with bladder-origin urothelial cancer, and about 65% of the roughly 29 reported a prior smoking history. An ECOG performance status of 0 or 1 was recorded for the patients, and 0 to 3 prior chemotherapy regimens had been received by the patients. Blood samples were analyzed at 3 weeks after treatment start (second dose) and at 6 weeks after treatment start. Blood samples gave a median of about 130,000 T cells and 88,000 or so unique TCRs, with a median clonality of approximately 0.08. An exploratory multi-omic analysis was conducted of the somatic, immune and clinical correlates of response to PD-L1 blockade with atezolizumab in urothelial cancer. Pretreatment tumor samples, along with matched peripheral blood serially collected before and after atezolizumab treatment, were subjected to TCR sequencing. Durable clinical benefit was defined as a progression-free survival longer than 6 months, and TCR features were additionally tested against progression-free survival and overall survival. In the same patients, pretreatment tumors underwent whole exome sequencing and RNA sequencing in addition to TCR sequencing. Durable clinical benefit was achieved by nine patients but not by the remaining 20. Under 30 patients had pretreatment blood TCR-seq, some 24 had at least one posttreatment blood collection, and some 24 had tumor TCR-seq. What the authors observed across the whole study: At 3 weeks after the start of treatment, tumor-associated TCR clones in peripheral blood had expanded more in patients with durable benefit (n of about 21, p = 0.022). Small sample size (n ≈ 28) and many exploratory analyses mean the results are intended to be hypothesis-generating. A pretreatment peripheral blood TCR clonality below the median was linked to improved progression-free and overall survival.

The cohort comprised around 31 patients with locally advanced or metastatic urothelial carcinoma treated at Memorial Sloan Kettering on a trial protocol. Peripheral blood mononuclear cells were collected pretreatment and during treatment, with between 1 and 8 total time points per patient. The Qiagen DNeasy Blood extraction kit was used to purify genomic DNA from total PBMCs and from tumor samples. Collected pretreatment and during treatment, PBMCs were isolated and stored as previously described. Synthetic TCR analog templates were spiked into each PCR to estimate absolute template abundance from read counts. The immunoSEQ assay was used to amplify TCRbeta CDR3 regions from genomic DNA with bias-controlled V and J gene primers. Sequencing of rearranged TCRbeta segments was performed at approximately 20X coverage. The authors' analysis ran thus. Sequencing errors were corrected by clustering, and CDR3s were annotated against IMGT so that V, D and J genes could be assigned. Out-of-frame and stop-codon sequences were excluded, and only productive TCRbeta rearrangements were used in downstream analyses. Clonality was calculated as one minus the Shannon entropy normalized by the log of the number of unique productive sequences. Clones differing between time points or between blood and tumor were identified using Fisher's exact test with Benjamini-Hochberg correction, with an adjusted p below 0.01 applied as the threshold. This is the immuneACCESS table as TCRdb keeps it, with only in-frame sequences that have V and J called. A part of the clones is gone; compared with another copy, unresolved V genes explain less than half, and the rest is unexplained. Clonal size and the V and J genes are those of that table, whereas D and trimming came from the DNA. This sample holds about 55,000 clones; 77% were observed only once. Jointly, the top ten make up approximately 3.6% of the sample.

This clone is characterized as medium-sized (0.01 to 0.1%). Its antigen is not yet known. No per-base quality is available; no much larger clone lies one base away. The CDR3, from cysteine to phenylalanine, totals 15 residues. Here the CDR3 DNA is all that survives: 45 bases in frame from base 1. For this chain, trimming is 3 bases at the V end and 2 bases at the J end, and the number of junction bases without a gene match is 6. CDR1 and CDR2 are drawn from the germline V gene (reference sequence): MNHEY, SMNVEV. The rearrangement combines TRBV27 with TRBJ2-7, and TRBD2 aligns with 8 junction nucleotides. This sample comprised PBMCs, obtained around atezolizumab (anti-PD-L1) treatment. The clonotype was recovered from a man in his sixties or seventies with urothelial cancer. This receptor has the CDR3 CASSFGVAGPYEQYF. The bases are TGTGCCAGCAGTTTTGGGGTAGCGGGACCCTACGAGCAGTACTTC.